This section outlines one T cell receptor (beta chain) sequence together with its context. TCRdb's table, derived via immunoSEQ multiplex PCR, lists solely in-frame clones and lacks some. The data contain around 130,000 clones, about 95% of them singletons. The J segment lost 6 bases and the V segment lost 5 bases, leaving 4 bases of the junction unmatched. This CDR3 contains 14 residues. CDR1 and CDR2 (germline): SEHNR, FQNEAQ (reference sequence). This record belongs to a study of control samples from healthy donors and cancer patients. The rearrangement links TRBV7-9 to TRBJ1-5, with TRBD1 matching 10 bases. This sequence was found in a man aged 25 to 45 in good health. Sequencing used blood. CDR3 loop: CASSGTGVFQPQHF. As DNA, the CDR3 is TGTGCCAGCAGCGGGACAGGGGTATTTCAGCCCCAGCATTTT.